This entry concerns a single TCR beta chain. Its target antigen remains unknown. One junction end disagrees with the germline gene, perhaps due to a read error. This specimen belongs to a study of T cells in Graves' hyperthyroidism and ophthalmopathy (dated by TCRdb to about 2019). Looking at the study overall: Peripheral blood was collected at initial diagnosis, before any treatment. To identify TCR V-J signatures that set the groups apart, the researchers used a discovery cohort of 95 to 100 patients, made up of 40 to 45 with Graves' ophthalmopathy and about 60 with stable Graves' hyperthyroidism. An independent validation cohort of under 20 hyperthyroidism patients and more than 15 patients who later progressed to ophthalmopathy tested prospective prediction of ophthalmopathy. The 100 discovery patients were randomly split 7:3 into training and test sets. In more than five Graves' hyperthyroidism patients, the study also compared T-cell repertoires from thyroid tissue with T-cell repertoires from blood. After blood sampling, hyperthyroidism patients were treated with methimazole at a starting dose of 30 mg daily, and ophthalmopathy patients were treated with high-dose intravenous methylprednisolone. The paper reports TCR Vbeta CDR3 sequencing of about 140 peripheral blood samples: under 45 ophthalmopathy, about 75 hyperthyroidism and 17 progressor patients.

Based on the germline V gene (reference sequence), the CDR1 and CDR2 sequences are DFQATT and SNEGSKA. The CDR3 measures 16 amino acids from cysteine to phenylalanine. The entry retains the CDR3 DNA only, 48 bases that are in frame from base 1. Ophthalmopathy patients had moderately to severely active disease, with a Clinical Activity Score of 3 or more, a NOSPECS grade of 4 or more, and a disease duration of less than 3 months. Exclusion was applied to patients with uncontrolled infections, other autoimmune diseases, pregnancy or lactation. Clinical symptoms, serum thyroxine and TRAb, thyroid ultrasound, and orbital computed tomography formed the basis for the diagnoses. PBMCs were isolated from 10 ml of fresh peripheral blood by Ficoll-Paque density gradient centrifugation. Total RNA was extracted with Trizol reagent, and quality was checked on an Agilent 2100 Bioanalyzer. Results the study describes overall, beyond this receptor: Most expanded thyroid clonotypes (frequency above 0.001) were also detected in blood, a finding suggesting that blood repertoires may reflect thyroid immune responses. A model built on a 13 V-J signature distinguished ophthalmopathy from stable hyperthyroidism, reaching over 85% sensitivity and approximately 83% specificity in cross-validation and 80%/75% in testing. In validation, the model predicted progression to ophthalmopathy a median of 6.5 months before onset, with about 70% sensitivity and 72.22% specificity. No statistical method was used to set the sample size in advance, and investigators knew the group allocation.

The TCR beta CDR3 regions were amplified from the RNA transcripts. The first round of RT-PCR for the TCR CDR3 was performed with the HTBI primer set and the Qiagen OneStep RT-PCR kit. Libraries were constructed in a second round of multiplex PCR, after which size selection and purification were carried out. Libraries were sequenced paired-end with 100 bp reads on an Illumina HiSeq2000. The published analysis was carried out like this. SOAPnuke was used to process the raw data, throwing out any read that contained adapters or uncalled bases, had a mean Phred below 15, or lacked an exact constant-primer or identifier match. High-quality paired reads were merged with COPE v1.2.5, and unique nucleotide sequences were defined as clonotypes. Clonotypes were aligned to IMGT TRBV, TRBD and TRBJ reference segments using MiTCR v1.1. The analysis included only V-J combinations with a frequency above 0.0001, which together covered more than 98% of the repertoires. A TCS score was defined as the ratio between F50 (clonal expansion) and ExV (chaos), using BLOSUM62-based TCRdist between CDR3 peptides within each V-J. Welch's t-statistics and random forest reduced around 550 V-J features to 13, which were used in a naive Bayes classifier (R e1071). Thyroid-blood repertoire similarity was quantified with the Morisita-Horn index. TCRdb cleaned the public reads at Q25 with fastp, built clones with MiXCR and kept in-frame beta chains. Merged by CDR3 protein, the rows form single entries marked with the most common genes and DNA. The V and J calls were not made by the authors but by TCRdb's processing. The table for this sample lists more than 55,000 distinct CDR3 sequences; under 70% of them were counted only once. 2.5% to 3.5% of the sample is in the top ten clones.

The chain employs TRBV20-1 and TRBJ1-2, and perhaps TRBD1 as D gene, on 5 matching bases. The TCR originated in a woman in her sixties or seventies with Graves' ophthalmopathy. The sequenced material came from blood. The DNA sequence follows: TGCAGTGCTGGTGGAGGGGCGGGGTGGGATGACTATGGCTACGCCTTC. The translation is CSAGGGAGWDDYGYAF.